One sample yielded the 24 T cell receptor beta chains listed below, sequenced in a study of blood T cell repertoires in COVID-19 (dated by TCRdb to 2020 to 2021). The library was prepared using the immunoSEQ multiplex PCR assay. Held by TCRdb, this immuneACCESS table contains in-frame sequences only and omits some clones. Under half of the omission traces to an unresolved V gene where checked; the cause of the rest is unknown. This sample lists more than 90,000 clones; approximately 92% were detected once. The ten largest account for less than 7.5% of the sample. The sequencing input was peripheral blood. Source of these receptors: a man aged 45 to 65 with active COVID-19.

The CDR3 region is CASSLRGQGSTEAFF. DNA for the CDR3: TGCGCCAGCAGCTTGCGAGGCCAGGGGAGTACTGAAGCTTTCTTT. The V and J genes are TRBV5-1 and TRBJ1-1, with TRBD1 as a possible D gene (6 bases). Trimming left V 1 base short and J 5 bases short, with 15 bases between. The CDR3 spans 15 residues. Germline lookup yields CDR1 SGHRS and CDR2 YFSETQ.

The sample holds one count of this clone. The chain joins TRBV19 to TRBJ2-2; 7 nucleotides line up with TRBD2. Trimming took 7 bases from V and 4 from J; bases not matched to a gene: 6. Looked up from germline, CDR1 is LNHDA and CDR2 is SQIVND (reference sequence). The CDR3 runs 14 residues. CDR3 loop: CASTLGGSTGELFF. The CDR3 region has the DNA TGTGCCAGTACCCTGGGGGGGAGCACCGGGGAGCTGTTTTTT.

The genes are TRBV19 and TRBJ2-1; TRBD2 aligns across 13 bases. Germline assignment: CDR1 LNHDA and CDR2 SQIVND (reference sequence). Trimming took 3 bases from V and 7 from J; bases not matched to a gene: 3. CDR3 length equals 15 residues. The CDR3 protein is CASSIRTSGSNEQFF. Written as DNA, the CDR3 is TGTGCCAGTAGTATCCGGACTAGCGGGAGTAATGAGCAGTTCTTC.

CDR3 sequence (DNA): TGTGCCATCAGTGAGACACCGACAGGGAAAAACACCATATATTTT. Amino acid sequence: CAISETPTGKNTIYF. J is TRBJ1-3 and V is TRBV10-3; 7 positions agree with TRBD1. Germline V gives CDR1 ENHRY, CDR2 SYGVKD. V was pared by 2 bases and J by 6 bases, with 7 bases of the junction left unmatched. The CDR3 is made up of 15 amino acids.

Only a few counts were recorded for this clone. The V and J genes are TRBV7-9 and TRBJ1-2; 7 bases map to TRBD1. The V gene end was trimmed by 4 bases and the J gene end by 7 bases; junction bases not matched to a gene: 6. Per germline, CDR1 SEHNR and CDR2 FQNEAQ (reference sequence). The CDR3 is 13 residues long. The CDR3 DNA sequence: TGTGCCAGCAGCTCAGACAGGGTCTCTGGCTACACCTTC. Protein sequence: CASSSDRVSGYTF.

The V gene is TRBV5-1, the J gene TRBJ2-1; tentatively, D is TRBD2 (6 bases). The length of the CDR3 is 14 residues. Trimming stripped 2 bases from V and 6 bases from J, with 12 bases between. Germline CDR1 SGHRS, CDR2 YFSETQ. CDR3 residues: CASSFRGLGNEQFF. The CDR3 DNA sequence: TGCGCCAGCAGCTTCCGGGGGTTGGGCAATGAGCAGTTCTTC.

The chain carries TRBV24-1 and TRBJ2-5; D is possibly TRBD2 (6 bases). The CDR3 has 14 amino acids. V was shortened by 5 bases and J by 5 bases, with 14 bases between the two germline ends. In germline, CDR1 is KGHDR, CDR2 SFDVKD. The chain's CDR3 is CATSGVGGEETQYF. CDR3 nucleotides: TGTGCCACCAGTGGGGTGGGGGGTGAGGAGACCCAGTACTTC.

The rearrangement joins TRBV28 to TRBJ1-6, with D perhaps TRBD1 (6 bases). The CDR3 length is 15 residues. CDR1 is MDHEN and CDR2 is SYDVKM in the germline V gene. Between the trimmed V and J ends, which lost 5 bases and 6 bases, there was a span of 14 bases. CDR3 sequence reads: CASSGGGGPNSPLHF. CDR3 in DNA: TGTGCCAGCAGTGGGGGCGGGGGACCTAATTCACCCCTCCACTTT. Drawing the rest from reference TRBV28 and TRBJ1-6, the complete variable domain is DVKVTQSSRYLVKRTGEKVFLECVQDMDHENMFWYRQDPGLGLRLIYFSYDVKMKEKGDIPEGYSVSREKKERFSLILESASTNQTSMYLCASSGGGGPNSPLHFGNGTRLTVT.

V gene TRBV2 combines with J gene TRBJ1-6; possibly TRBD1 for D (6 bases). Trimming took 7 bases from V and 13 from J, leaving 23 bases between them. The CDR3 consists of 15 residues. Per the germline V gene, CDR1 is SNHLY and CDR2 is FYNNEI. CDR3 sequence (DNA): TGTGCCAGCATCCCAGAGGGGCAGGGGTTTCACCCCCTCCACTTT. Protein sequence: CASIPEGQGFHPLHF.

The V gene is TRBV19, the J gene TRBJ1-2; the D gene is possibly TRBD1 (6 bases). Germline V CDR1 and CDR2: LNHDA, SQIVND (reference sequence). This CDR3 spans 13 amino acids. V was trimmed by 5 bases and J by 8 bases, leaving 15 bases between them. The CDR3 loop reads CASSPEGERGYTF. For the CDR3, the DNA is TGTGCCAGTAGTCCTGAGGGGGAGAGGGGCTACACCTTC.

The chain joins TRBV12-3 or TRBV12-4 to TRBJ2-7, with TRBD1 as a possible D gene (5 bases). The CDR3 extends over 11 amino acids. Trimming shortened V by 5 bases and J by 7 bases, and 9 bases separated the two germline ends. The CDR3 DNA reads TGTGCCAGCAGTGCCCACAGGGAGCAGTACTTC. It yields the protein CASSAHREQYF.

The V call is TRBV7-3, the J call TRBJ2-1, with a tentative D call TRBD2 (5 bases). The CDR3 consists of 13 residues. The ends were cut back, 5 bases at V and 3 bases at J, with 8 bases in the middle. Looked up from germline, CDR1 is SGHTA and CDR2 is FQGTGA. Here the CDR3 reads CASSPGIYNEQFF. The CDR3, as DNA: TGTGCCAGCAGCCCCGGGATCTACAATGAGCAGTTCTTC. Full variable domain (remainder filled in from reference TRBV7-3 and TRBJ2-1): GAGVSQTPSNKVTEKGKYVELRCDPISGHTALYWYRQSLGQGPEFLIYFQGTGAADDSGLPNDRFFAVRPEGSVSTLKIQRTERGDSAVYLCASSPGIYNEQFFGPGTRLTVL.

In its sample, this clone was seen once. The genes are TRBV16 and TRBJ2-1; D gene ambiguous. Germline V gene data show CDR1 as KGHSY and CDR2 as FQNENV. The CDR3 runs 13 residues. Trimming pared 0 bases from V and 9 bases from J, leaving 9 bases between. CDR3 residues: CASSQSIGGEQFF. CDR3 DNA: TGTGCCAGCAGCCAATCTATAGGCGGTGAGCAGTTCTTC.

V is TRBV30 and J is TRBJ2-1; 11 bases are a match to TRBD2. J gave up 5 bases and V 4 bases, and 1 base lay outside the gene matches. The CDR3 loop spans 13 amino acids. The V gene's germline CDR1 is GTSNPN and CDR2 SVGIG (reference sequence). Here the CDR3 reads CAWTSGRNNEQFF. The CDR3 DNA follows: TGTGCCTGGACTAGCGGGAGGAACAATGAGCAGTTCTTC.

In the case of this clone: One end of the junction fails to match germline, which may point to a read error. The CDR3 DNA reads TGTGCCAGCAGCGAAGGACCCGGGACAGGGGCCGAAAGGGGATCACCCCTCCACTTT. It encodes CASSEGPGTGAERGSPLHF. This sequence joins TRBV6-1 and TRBJ1-6, with 10 nucleotides matching TRBD1. CDR3 length: 19 amino acids. Germline lookup yields CDR1 MNHNS and CDR2 SASEGT.

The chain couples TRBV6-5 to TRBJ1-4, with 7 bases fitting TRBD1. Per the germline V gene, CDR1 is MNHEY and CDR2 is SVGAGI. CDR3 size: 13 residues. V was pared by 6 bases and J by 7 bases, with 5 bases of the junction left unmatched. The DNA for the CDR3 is TGTGCCAGCAGCTACGGGACAGCTGAAAAACTGTTTTTT. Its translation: CASSYGTAEKLFF.

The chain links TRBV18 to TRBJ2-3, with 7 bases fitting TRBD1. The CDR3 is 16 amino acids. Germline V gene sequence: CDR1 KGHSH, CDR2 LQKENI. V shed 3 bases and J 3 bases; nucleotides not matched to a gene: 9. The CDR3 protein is CASSPLLGTATDTQYF. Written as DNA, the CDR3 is TGTGCCAGCTCACCCTTACTAGGGACAGCGACAGATACGCAGTATTTT.

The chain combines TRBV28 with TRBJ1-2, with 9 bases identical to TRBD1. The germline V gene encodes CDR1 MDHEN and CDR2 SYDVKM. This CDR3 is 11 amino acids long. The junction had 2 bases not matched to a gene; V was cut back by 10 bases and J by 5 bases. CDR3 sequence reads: CATGQGYGYTF. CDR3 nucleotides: TGTGCCACCGGACAGGGGTATGGCTACACCTTC.

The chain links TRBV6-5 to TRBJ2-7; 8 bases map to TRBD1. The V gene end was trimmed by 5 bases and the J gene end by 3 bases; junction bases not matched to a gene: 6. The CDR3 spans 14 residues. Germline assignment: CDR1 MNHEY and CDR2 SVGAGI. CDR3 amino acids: CASSPRQGRYEQYF. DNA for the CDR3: TGTGCCAGCAGTCCCCGACAGGGGCGCTACGAGCAGTACTTC.

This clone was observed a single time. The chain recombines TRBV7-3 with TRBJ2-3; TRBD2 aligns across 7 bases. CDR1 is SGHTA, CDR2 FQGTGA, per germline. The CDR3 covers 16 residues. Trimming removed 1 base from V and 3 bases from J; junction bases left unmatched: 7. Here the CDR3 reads CASSLMAGGGTDTQYF. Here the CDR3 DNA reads TGTGCCAGCAGCTTAATGGCTGGGGGAGGGACAGATACGCAGTATTTT.

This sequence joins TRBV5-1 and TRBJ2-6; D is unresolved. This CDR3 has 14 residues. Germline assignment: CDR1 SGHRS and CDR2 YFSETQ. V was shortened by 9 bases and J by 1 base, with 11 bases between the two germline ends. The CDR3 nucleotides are TGCGCCACCACATGGAGTTCTGGGGCCAACGTCCTGACTTTC. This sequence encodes CATTWSSGANVLTF. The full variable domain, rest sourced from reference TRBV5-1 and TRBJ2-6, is KAGVTQTPRYLIKTRGQQVTLSCSPISGHRSVSWYQQTPGQGLQFLFEYFSETQRNKGNFPGRFSGRQFSNSRSEMNVSTLELGDSALYLCATTWSSGANVLTFGAGSRLTVL.

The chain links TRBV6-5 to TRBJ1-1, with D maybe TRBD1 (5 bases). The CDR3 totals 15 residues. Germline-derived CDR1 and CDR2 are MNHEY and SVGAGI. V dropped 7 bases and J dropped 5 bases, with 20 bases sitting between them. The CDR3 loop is CASTKGRTIGTEAFF. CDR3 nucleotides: TGTGCCAGCACCAAGGGCAGGACAATTGGTACTGAAGCTTTCTTT.

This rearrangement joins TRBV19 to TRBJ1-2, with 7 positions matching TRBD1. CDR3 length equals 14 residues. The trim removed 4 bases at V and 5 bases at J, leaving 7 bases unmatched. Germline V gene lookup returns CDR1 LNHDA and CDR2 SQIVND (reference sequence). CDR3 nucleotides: TGTGCCAGTAGTAAAGCAGGGGGTGGTTATGGCTACACCTTC. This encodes CASSKAGGGYGYTF.

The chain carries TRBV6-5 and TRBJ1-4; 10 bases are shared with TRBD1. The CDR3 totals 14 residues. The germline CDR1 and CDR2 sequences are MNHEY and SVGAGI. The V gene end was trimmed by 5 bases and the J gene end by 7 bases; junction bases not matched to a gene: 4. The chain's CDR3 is CASSLGTGVEKLFF. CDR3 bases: TGTGCCAGCAGTCTAGGGACAGGGGTTGAAAAACTGTTTTTT.